This TCR beta chain derives from a study of blood T cell repertoires in COVID-19. Background on the study: Spain, Italy and the United States supplied samples that represented acute and convalescent COVID-19. Nucleic acid was either cDNA or gDNA, and it came from T cells, B-cell-depleted T cells, or PBMCs.

Profiling relied on immunoSEQ multiplex PCR, and the TCRdb table lists in-frame clones only, not all of them. The sample holds about 210,000 clones, around four fifths seen once. The Seattle patients, enrolled during active infection, were followed longitudinally. This CDR3 contains 16 residues. The V segment lost 3 bases and the J segment 3 bases; nucleotides outside the gene matches: 7. Germline lookup yields CDR1 SGHAT and CDR2 FQNNGV. The sample taken for sequencing was peripheral blood. The source of this sequence is a man in his 60s with COVID-19, enrolled during active disease. This chain links TRBV11-2 with TRBJ2-1, with 8 bases aligning to TRBD2. CDR3 nucleotide sequence: TGTGCCAGCAGCTTCGTCCTAGCGGGTCTCTACAATGAGCAGTTCTTC. This gives the protein CASSFVLAGLYNEQFF.